A selection of T cell receptor beta chains follows, all from one sample in a study of human T cells and chemical hapten exposure. A single record per CDR3 protein comes from TCRdb applying MiXCR to the RACE reads. Of under 75,000 distinct CDR3 sequences in the sample, over 6.5% were seen once. The sample here was whole blood, taken in connection with sensitization to the hapten diphenylcyclopropenone (DPC). The receptors come from a woman in her forties or fifties with alopecia areata. Some clones in this sample may be carry-over from other donors' samples. Both conserved end residues are part of each CDR3. Each record gives: V gene, clone size, J gene, D gene, CDR3 DNA, CDR3 protein. D genes are given only for firm matches. Part of the rows lack a size; the others show once, few, many or a class for expanded clones.

TRBV28,few,TRBJ2-1,NA,TGTGCCAGCAGTTCGGGAACTAGCTCCGCAAATGAGCAGTTCTTC,CASSSGTSSANEQFF
TRBV4-1,NA,TRBJ2-3,NA,TGCGCCAGCAGCCAAGTTCTCGGGGATACGCAGTATTTT,CASSQVLGDTQYF
TRBV28,many,TRBJ2-3,NA,TGTGCCAGCAGTTTGCCTCTGGCCACGAGCACAGATACGCAGTATTTT,CASSLPLATSTDTQYF
TRBV20-1,many,TRBJ1-5,NA,TGCAGTGCTCCCCCCAGGGTGAATAGCAATCAGCCCCAGCATTTT,CSAPPRVNSNQPQHF
TRBV20-1,few,TRBJ1-5,TRBD1,TGCAGTGCTACCGGGACAGGGGTTAGCAATCAGCCCCAGCATTTT,CSATGTGVSNQPQHF
TRBV20-1,many,TRBJ1-1,NA,TGCAGTGCTAGAGATATGAGGGGGGACACTGAAGCTTTCTTT,CSARDMRGDTEAFF
TRBV5-6,few,TRBJ2-1,TRBD2,TGTGCCAGCAGCTTTAGCCCTAGCGGGGGGGTCGGTGAGCAGTTCTTC,CASSFSPSGGVGEQFF
TRBV5-1,few,TRBJ2-5,TRBD1,TGCGCCAGCAGCTCGACAGGGGTAGAGACCCAGTACTTC,CASSSTGVETQYF
TRBV9,many,TRBJ1-2,NA,TGTGCCAGCAGCGGGGGGGCACAATCCTATGGCTACACCTTC,CASSGGAQSYGYTF
TRBV29-1,few,TRBJ2-3,TRBD2,TGCAGCGTTGCAGCGGGAGGCACAGATACGCAGTATTTT,CSVAAGGTDTQYF
TRBV6-6,few,TRBJ1-1,TRBD1,TGTGCCACCGGGGACAGGGGCGTGAACACTGAAGCTTTCTTT,CATGDRGVNTEAFF
TRBV5-1,few,TRBJ1-1,NA,TGCGCCAGCAGCTTAGCGATTTCCTCTGAAGCTTTCTTT,CASSLAISSEAFF
TRBV20-1,few,TRBJ1-4,NA,TGCAGTCCATACAAGGAAAAACTGTTTTTT,CSPYKEKLFF
TRBV7-7,many,TRBJ2-3,TRBD2,TGTGCCAGCAGCCGATCGACTAGCGGGAGTGATACGCAGTATTTT,CASSRSTSGSDTQYF
TRBV7-8,few,TRBJ2-7,NA,TGTGCCAGCAGCCTGGCCGGGCAGGGCTCCGAGCAGTACTTC,CASSLAGQGSEQYF
TRBV29-1,NA,TRBJ1-6,NA,TGCAGCGTTGAGACCGGTCATAATTCACCCCTCCACTTT,CSVETGHNSPLHF
TRBV7-9,medium-sized,TRBJ1-6,NA,TGTGCCAGCAGCCAACAGGAAAATTCACCCCTCCACTTT,CASSQQENSPLHF
TRBV7-2,many,TRBJ1-6,TRBD1,TGTGCCAGCACCCCGATCGGGGACAGGGATAATTCACCCCTCCACTTT,CASTPIGDRDNSPLHF
TRBV11-2,many,TRBJ2-1,NA,TGTGCCAGCAGCTTAGGCGGCGACTACCTCTACAATGAGCAGTTCTTC,CASSLGGDYLYNEQFF
TRBV5-6,NA,TRBJ2-7,NA,TGTGCCAGCAGCCCGGGACAAGTCTACGAGCAGTACTTC,CASSPGQVYEQYF
TRBV29-1,NA,TRBJ1-1,NA,TGCAGCGTTGAATTGGGCAGGGGAGGCACTGAAGCTTTCTTT,CSVELGRGGTEAFF
TRBV7-9,few,TRBJ2-7,NA,TGTGCCAGCAGCTTCGCGGAGGAGCAGTACTTC,CASSFAEEQYF
TRBV7-9,few,TRBJ1-2,NA,TGTGCCAGCAGCTTAGACAACTATGGCTACACCTTC,CASSLDNYGYTF
TRBV7-9,NA,TRBJ2-1,NA,TGTGCCAGCAGGGAAGGGGGGGGCAATGAGCAGTTCTTC,CASREGGGNEQFF
TRBV7-8,many,TRBJ2-3,TRBD2,TGTGCCAGCAGCTTACGACGACTAGCGGGAGCGTCAGATACGCAGTATTTT,CASSLRRLAGASDTQYF
TRBV29-1,NA,TRBJ1-2,NA,TGCAGCGTTCCCACTCTAGATGGCTACACCTTC,CSVPTLDGYTF
TRBV2,NA,TRBJ2-3,TRBD2,TGTGCCAGCAGGAGGTTAGCGGGAGGGTCAGATACGCAGTATTTT,CASRRLAGGSDTQYF
TRBV27,NA,TRBJ2-3,TRBD2,TGTGCCAGCAGTTTTATTGCGGGAGGGAACACAGATACGCAGTATTTT,CASSFIAGGNTDTQYF
TRBV7-9,many,TRBJ1-5,NA,TGTGCCAGCAGCTTTTCGGGTCAGCCCCAGCATTTT,CASSFSGQPQHF
TRBV5-8,few,TRBJ1-1,NA,TGTGCCAGCCCTAAGGGGATTGAGGCGCCGAACACTGAAGCTTTCTTT,CASPKGIEAPNTEAFF
TRBV28,NA,TRBJ1-2,NA,TGTGCCAGCAGTTTTTCAGGGGACTCTGGCTACACCTTC,CASSFSGDSGYTF
TRBV27,few,TRBJ1-1,NA,TGTGCCAGCAGGGACGGCCCTTGGAACACTGAAGCTTTCTTT,CASRDGPWNTEAFF
TRBV11-2,few,TRBJ2-1,TRBD2,TGTGCCAGCAGCTTAGCCGGGACTAGTTCCTACAATGAGCAGTTCTTC,CASSLAGTSSYNEQFF
TRBV20-1,few,TRBJ2-2,TRBD2,TGCAGTGCAAATAGCGGGAGAGGCACCGGGGAGCTGTTTTTT,CSANSGRGTGELFF
TRBV2,NA,TRBJ2-5,TRBD2,TGTGCCAGCACTGGGCCGGGACTAGCGGGGAAACCACAAGAGACCCAGTACTTC,CASTGPGLAGKPQETQYF
TRBV30,many,TRBJ1-5,TRBD1,TGTGCCTGGAATGCCGGGACAGGGGGCAATCAGCCCCAGCATTTT,CAWNAGTGGNQPQHF
TRBV3-1,few,TRBJ2-1,NA,TGTGCCAGCAGCCAGGGGCTTCCTAATGAGCAGTTCTTC,CASSQGLPNEQFF
TRBV5-1,few,TRBJ1-2,NA,TGCGCCAGCAGCCCCAGCGGTCAGGGAGCTTTGGGACTCTATGGCTACACCTTC,CASSPSGQGALGLYGYTF
TRBV29-1,few,TRBJ2-7,TRBD1,TGCAGCTCAGCGACAGGGTCCGAGCAGTACTTC,CSSATGSEQYF
TRBV4-3,NA,TRBJ2-3,TRBD2,TGCGCCAGCAGCCAAGACGGGGGGGAGGGATCAGATACGCAGTATTTT,CASSQDGGEGSDTQYF
TRBV20-1,NA,TRBJ2-3,TRBD2,TGCAGTGCTAGCTCTAGCGGCGAGGGGGATACGCAGTATTTT,CSASSSGEGDTQYF
TRBV5-1,NA,TRBJ2-5,NA,TGCGCCAGCAGCTTGGCCTACAGGGCCCAAGAGACCCAGTACTTC,CASSLAYRAQETQYF
TRBV7-2,few,TRBJ2-7,NA,TGTGCCAGCAGCGCCGGGACCGAGTACGAGCAGTACTTC,CASSAGTEYEQYF
TRBV6-2/TRBV6-3,NA,TRBJ2-7,TRBD2,TGTGCCAGCCGGGGGGTCCCCACCTACGAGCAGTACTTC,CASRGVPTYEQYF
TRBV13,NA,TRBJ1-2,TRBD1,TGTGCCAGCGGGACAGGGGAGGGGTATGGCTACACCTTC,CASGTGEGYGYTF
TRBV11-3,NA,TRBJ2-7,NA,TGTGCCAGCAGCTTAGTGCAGTACTTC,CASSLVQYF
TRBV19,NA,TRBJ1-5,NA,TGTGCCAGTAGTATAGGTCCGGGAAGAAATCAGCCCCAGCATTTT,CASSIGPGRNQPQHF
TRBV9,many,TRBJ2-7,NA,TGTGCCAGCAGCGCCCGACCAGCCTCCTACGAGCAGTACTTC,CASSARPASYEQYF
TRBV7-8,few,TRBJ2-4,NA,TGTGCCAGCAGCTTAGGCACGGTCCAGGCTGCCAAAAACATTCAGTACTTC,CASSLGTVQAAKNIQYF
TRBV5-1,many,TRBJ2-2,TRBD1,TGCGCCAGCAGCACCGACAGGGGGCCGACCGGGGAGCTGTTTTTT,CASSTDRGPTGELFF
TRBV29-1,many,TRBJ1-5,NA,TGCAGCGTTGTCTGGCAGGGCGGGAATCAGCCCCAGCATTTT,CSVVWQGGNQPQHF
TRBV5-1,many,TRBJ1-6,TRBD1,TGCGCCAGCAGCGCGGGACAGGGCATATCACCCCTCCACTTT,CASSAGQGISPLHF
TRBV29-1,NA,TRBJ2-3,TRBD1,TGCAGCGTTGAAACGGGACAGGAGATCACAGATACGCAGTATTTT,CSVETGQEITDTQYF
TRBV13,few,TRBJ2-7,TRBD2,TGTGCCAGCAGTATTTTCGGGACTAGCGGGACGCTCTCCTACGAGCAGTACTTC,CASSIFGTSGTLSYEQYF
TRBV3-1,many,TRBJ1-3,NA,TGTGCCAGCAGCCGGTACTCTGGAAACACCATATATTTT,CASSRYSGNTIYF
TRBV27,NA,TRBJ1-1,TRBD1,TGTGCCAGCAGTTCGGACAGGGTACAGGACACTGAAGCTTTCTTT,CASSSDRVQDTEAFF
TRBV27,few,TRBJ2-1,NA,TGTGCCAGCAGTTTTGGGACTCCCATTAAGCGGCAGTTCTTC,CASSFGTPIKRQFF
TRBV7-6,NA,TRBJ2-1,TRBD2,TGTGCCAGCCGGAGTAGCGGGAGTAGGGATGAGCAGTTCTTC,CASRSSGSRDEQFF
TRBV21-1,NA,TRBJ1-5,NA,TGTGCCAGCACCGGGACAGGGGGCACTCAGCCCCAGCATTTT,CASTGTGGTQPQHF